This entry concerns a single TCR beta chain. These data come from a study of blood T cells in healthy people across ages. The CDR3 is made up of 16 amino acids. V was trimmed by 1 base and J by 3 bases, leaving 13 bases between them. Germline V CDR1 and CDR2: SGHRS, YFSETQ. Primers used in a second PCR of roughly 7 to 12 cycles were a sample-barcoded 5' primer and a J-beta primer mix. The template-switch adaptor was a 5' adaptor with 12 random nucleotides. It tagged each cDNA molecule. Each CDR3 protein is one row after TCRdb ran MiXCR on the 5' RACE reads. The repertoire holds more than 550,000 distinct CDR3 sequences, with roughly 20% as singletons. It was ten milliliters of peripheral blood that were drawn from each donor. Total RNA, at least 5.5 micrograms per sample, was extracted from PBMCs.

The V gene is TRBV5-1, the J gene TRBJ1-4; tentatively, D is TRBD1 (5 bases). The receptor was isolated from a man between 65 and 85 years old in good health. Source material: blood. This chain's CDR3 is CASSLIGASANEKLFF. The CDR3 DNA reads TGCGCCAGCAGCTTGATCGGGGCTTCGGCTAATGAAAAACTGTTTTTT.